The 27 T cell receptor beta chains in this list originate from one sample, sequenced in a study of type 1 regulatory T cells (dated by TCRdb to the early 2020s). TCRdb records Illumina MiSeq as the sequencer. TCRdb cleaned the public reads at Q25 with fastp, built clones with MiXCR and kept in-frame beta chains. One record per CDR3 amino acid sequence lists the most common genes and DNA. The sample table holds 60,000 to 70,000 distinct CDR3 sequences, of which nearly 50% were seen once. In total, the top ten clones hold about 2.1% of the sample. No antigen has been assigned to these receptors. Input material: cultured non-Tr1 T cells, either the whole culture or a sorted T cell fraction (not recorded which). The sample's cell subset or site, from its label and the paper: non-Tr1 population from the T-allo10 product. The origin of the receptors is a human donor in good health.

The rearrangement joins TRBV5-1 to TRBJ2-6; 10 bases fit TRBD1. Germline CDR1 SGHRS, CDR2 YFSETQ. The length of the CDR3 is 20 residues. The J segment lost 1 base and the V segment lost 4 bases, leaving 14 bases of the junction unmatched. The CDR3 protein is CASSPNRQGALVSGANVLTF. CDR3 DNA sequence: TGCGCCAGCAGCCCGAACAGACAGGGGGCGCTGGTGTCTGGGGCCAACGTCCTGACTTTC.

CDR3 sequence reads: CASSPRVGTGGQSYEQYF. The CDR3 DNA follows: TGCGCCAGCAGCCCCAGGGTCGGGACAGGGGGCCAATCCTACGAGCAGTACTTC. This chain joins TRBV4-1 and TRBJ2-7, with 12 bases fitting TRBD1. Trimming removed 4 bases from V and 1 base from J; junction bases left unmatched: 11. Germline CDR1 and CDR2: MGHRA and YSYEKL. The CDR3 contains 18 residues.

The V and J genes are TRBV20-1 and TRBJ2-1; D possibly corresponds to TRBD1 (5 bases). This CDR3 is built from 13 residues. Deletions cut 1 base from V and 4 bases from J, with 8 bases between. Germline V gene data show CDR1 as DFQATT and CDR2 as SNEGSKA (reference sequence). The CDR3: CSARVAGYNEQFF. The CDR3 nucleotides read TGCAGTGCTAGAGTCGCAGGGTACAATGAGCAGTTCTTC.

The chain joins TRBV12-3 or TRBV12-4 to TRBJ1-2, with 7 bases that match TRBD1. The V segment lost 2 bases and the J segment 11 bases; nucleotides outside the gene matches: 8. CDR3 size: 13 residues. The CDR3 DNA is TGTGCCAGCAGTTTATTTTCACAGGGGAGGTACACCTTC. It translates to CASSLFSQGRYTF.

This chain connects TRBV5-4 to TRBJ2-5; weak D call: TRBD2 (5 bases). V was clipped by 5 bases and J by 2 bases, with 16 bases between them. CDR3 length: 15 amino acids. Per the germline V gene, CDR1 is SGHNT and CDR2 is YYREEE (reference sequence). In DNA form, the CDR3 reads TGTGCCAGCAGGCCAACCCTCCGGGAACAAGAGACCCAGTACTTC. Amino acid sequence: CASRPTLREQETQYF.

The chain recombines TRBV25-1 with TRBJ2-3, with a weak D call TRBD2 (6 bases). Per the germline V gene, CDR1 is MGHDK and CDR2 is SYGVNS. The CDR3 extends over 14 amino acids. Trimming stripped 8 bases from V and 2 bases from J, with 14 bases between. CDR3 amino acids: CASGERGTTDTQYF. As DNA, the CDR3 is TGTGCCAGCGGGGAACGGGGGACCACAGATACGCAGTATTTT.

The V call is TRBV28, the J call TRBJ1-3; the match to TRBD1 covers 8 bases. Per the germline V gene, CDR1 is MDHEN and CDR2 is SYDVKM. The V gene end was trimmed by 5 bases and the J gene end by 0 bases; junction bases not matched to a gene: 12. This CDR3 spans 18 amino acids. The CDR3 protein is CASSPPSRQGRSGNTIYF. CDR3 in DNA: TGTGCCAGCAGTCCACCCTCAAGACAGGGGCGCTCTGGAAACACCATATATTTT.

V usage is TRBV3-1 and J usage is TRBJ2-7; 8 nucleotides line up with TRBD1. CDR3 length equals 15 residues. CDR1 and CDR2 (germline): LGHDT, YNNKEL (reference sequence). V was pared by 4 bases and J by 7 bases, with 12 bases of the junction left unmatched. CDR3 DNA sequence: TGTGCCAGCAGCCCGCCTAGGACAGGGTCAGGTGAGCAGTACTTC. Residues: CASSPPRTGSGEQYF.

A word on this clonotype: One end of the junction does not line up with germline, which may come from a read error. CDR3 bases: TGCGCCAGCAGTCAGGAAGATTTTGCCAACGTCCTGGCTTTC. This codes for CASSQEDFANVLAF. V is TRBV5-1 and J is TRBJ2-6; no clear D gene. The CDR3 is 14 amino acids. The germline V gene encodes CDR1 SGHRS and CDR2 YFSETQ.

The chain couples TRBV12-3 or TRBV12-4 to TRBJ2-3; TRBD2 agrees at 7 bases. The CDR3 covers 16 residues. V lost 7 bases to trimming and J lost 2 bases; unmatched junction nucleotides: 12. This CDR3 reads CASKDRRGGHTDTQYF. In DNA, the CDR3 is TGTGCCAGCAAAGACCGACGCGGGGGTCACACAGATACGCAGTATTTT.

The genes are TRBV7-2 and TRBJ2-1; D is perhaps TRBD2 (6 bases). The germline CDR1 and CDR2 sequences are SGHTA and FQGNSA. The CDR3 is made up of 15 amino acids. V lost 3 bases and J 7 bases, leaving 16 bases between the germline ends. CDR3 amino acids: CASSLSSPRGNEQFF. The CDR3 coding sequence is TGTGCCAGCAGCTTGTCTAGCCCCCGGGGGAATGAGCAGTTCTTC.

This clonotype appeared many times. The chain links TRBV20-1 to TRBJ2-1; D remains unclear. The V end lost 3 bases, the J end lost 4 bases, and 13 bases lay between the germline ends. The length of the CDR3 is 14 residues. From germline, CDR1 is DFQATT and CDR2 SNEGSKA (reference sequence). Here the CDR3 DNA reads TGCAGTGCTAGCCGTGGTTCGGGTTACAATGAGCAGTTCTTC. This encodes CSASRGSGYNEQFF.

The chain combines TRBV20-1 with TRBJ2-3; 9 bases match TRBD1. V trimming: 3 bases; J trimming: 4 bases; junction bases outside the gene matches: 8. There are 15 residues in the CDR3. Per germline, CDR1 DFQATT and CDR2 SNEGSKA (reference sequence). The CDR3 region is CSASQDRGVADTQYF. CDR3 DNA sequence: TGCAGTGCTAGCCAAGACAGGGGGGTCGCAGATACGCAGTATTTT.

This clonotype was picked up a small number of times. J is TRBJ2-2 and V is TRBV5-1; D possibly corresponds to TRBD2 (6 bases). From germline, CDR1 is SGHRS and CDR2 YFSETQ. This CDR3 region has 16 residues. Trimming removed 2 bases from V and 2 bases from J, with 13 bases in between. CDR3 loop: CASSFSRGDNTGELFF. The CDR3 DNA follows: TGCGCCAGCAGCTTTTCTCGCGGGGATAACACCGGGGAGCTGTTTTTT.

In its sample, this clonotype was seen a few times. The V call is TRBV6-1, the J call TRBJ2-5; D is unclear. The germline V gene encodes CDR1 MNHNS and CDR2 SASEGT. V shed 2 bases and J shed 2 bases, with 12 bases lying between them. The CDR3 has 15 amino acids. This CDR3 reads CASSERSRVQETQYF. As DNA, the CDR3 is TGTGCCAGCAGTGAAAGGAGTAGGGTTCAAGAGACCCAGTACTTC.

This clonotype was observed at least ten times. The rearrangement joins TRBV7-9 to TRBJ2-1; a weak D match, TRBD2 (6 bases). CDR3 length equals 15 residues. V dropped 5 bases and J dropped 1 base, with 12 bases sitting between them. Germline loops: CDR1 SEHNR, CDR2 FQNEAQ (reference sequence). The CDR3 protein is CASSPPRGSYNEQFF. CDR3 bases: TGTGCCAGCAGCCCTCCCCGGGGGTCCTACAATGAGCAGTTCTTC.

The chain couples TRBV6-2 or TRBV6-3 to TRBJ2-3; D may match TRBD1 or TRBD2 (5 bases each). The CDR3 sequence is 13 residues long. CDR1 and CDR2 (germline): MNHEY, SVGEGT. V lost 5 bases, J lost 5 bases, and 11 bases lay in between. CDR3 protein: CASSLLGEDTQYF. CDR3 sequence (DNA): TGTGCCAGCAGTCTTCTGGGGGAAGATACGCAGTATTTT.

This clonotype was counted between two and nine times. This sequence joins TRBV6-1 and TRBJ2-3; TRBD2 might be the D (5 bases). Germline CDR1 and CDR2: MNHNS and SASEGT. The V end lost 5 bases, the J end lost 0 bases, and 18 bases lay between the germline ends. The CDR3 has 17 residues. Here the CDR3 DNA reads TGTGCCAGCAGTCCGAGAGGACTCACAATTAGCACAGATACGCAGTATTTT. Translated, it gives CASSPRGLTISTDTQYF.

The chain carries TRBV5-4 and TRBJ1-2; TRBD1 aligns across 8 bases. J was trimmed by 1 base and V by 6 bases; bases with no gene match: 5. Germline CDR1 reads SGHNT; CDR2 reads YYREEE (reference sequence). The CDR3 covers 14 residues. CDR3 loop: CASNPQGVNYGYTF. The CDR3 DNA reads as TGTGCCAGCAATCCACAGGGGGTTAACTATGGCTACACCTTC. Based on the CDR3 plus reference TRBV5-4 and TRBJ1-2, the full variable domain is ETGVTQSPTHLIKTRGQQVTLRCSSQSGHNTVSWYQQALGQGPQFIFQYYREEENGRGNFPPRFSGLQFPNYSSELNVNALELDDSALYLCASNPQGVNYGYTFGSGTRLTVV.

The chain joins TRBV7-2 to TRBJ1-2, with 9 nucleotides matching TRBD1. CDR1 is SGHTA and CDR2 is FQGNSA in the germline V gene. Losses at the gene ends were 5 bases for V and 5 bases for J; bases not matched to a gene: 3. This CDR3 has 13 amino acids. The CDR3 loop is CASSADRGYGYTF. The CDR3 DNA follows: TGTGCCAGCAGCGCCGACAGGGGGTATGGCTACACCTTC. Full variable domain (remainder filled in from reference TRBV7-2 and TRBJ1-2): GAGVSQSPSNKVTEKGKDVELRCDPISGHTALYWYRQSLGQGLEFLIYFQGNSAPDKSGLPSDRFSAERTGGSVSTLTIQRTQQEDSAVYLCASSADRGYGYTFGSGTRLTVV.

This clonotype is a singleton in its sample. This chain uses TRBV4-1 with TRBJ2-7; 7 bases map to TRBD2. The junction had 13 bases not matched to a gene; V was cut back by 0 bases and J by 8 bases. This CDR3 has 16 residues. Per the germline V gene, CDR1 is MGHRA and CDR2 is YSYEKL. The CDR3 loop reads CASSQEESAGSPKQYF. For the CDR3, the DNA is TGCGCCAGCAGCCAAGAAGAGTCAGCGGGGAGCCCCAAGCAGTACTTC.

This clonotype came up once. J is TRBJ2-1 and V is TRBV12-3 or TRBV12-4; D unresolved. CDR3 size: 15 residues. Trimming took 3 bases from V and 4 from J, leaving 13 bases between them. In DNA form, the CDR3 reads TGTGCCAGCAGTTTGGTGGCAAACCGATACAATGAGCAGTTCTTC. Translating it yields CASSLVANRYNEQFF.

This clonotype was seen just once. The chain joins TRBV20-1 to TRBJ2-1; the match to TRBD2 covers 12 bases. The V segment lost 5 bases and the J segment 10 bases; nucleotides outside the gene matches: 6. CDR1 is DFQATT and CDR2 is SNEGSKA in the germline V gene (reference sequence). The CDR3 runs 13 residues. CDR3 loop: CSAPSGRAKEQFF. The DNA for the CDR3 is TGCAGTGCTCCTAGCGGGAGGGCAAAAGAGCAGTTCTTC.

The chain has TRBV25-1 and TRBJ2-4; D perhaps matches TRBD1 (6 bases). The CDR3 totals 24 residues. Germline V gene sequence: CDR1 MGHDK, CDR2 SYGVNS. Trimming stripped 8 bases from V and 0 bases from J, with 41 bases between. The CDR3 protein is CASEPKSVRRHREGKEEAKNIQYF. As DNA, the CDR3 is TGTGCCAGCGAGCCAAAATCCGTCCGGAGGCACAGGGAAGGGAAGGAGGAAGCCAAAAACATTCAGTACTTC.

This clonotype has only a few counts. The chain joins TRBV6-2 or TRBV6-3 to TRBJ2-3; D tentatively reads TRBD1 or TRBD2 (7 bases each). The CDR3 has 16 amino acids. Trimming took 7 bases from V and 6 from J, leaving 23 bases between them. Germline V CDR1 and CDR2: MNHEY, SVGEGT. This CDR3 is CASTKGAGTAGDTQYF. The CDR3 DNA reads as TGTGCCAGCACCAAGGGAGCGGGGACAGCGGGGGATACGCAGTATTTT.

This clonotype turned up a few times. The chain has TRBV20-1 and TRBJ2-7; 8 bases fit TRBD1. The CDR3 runs 15 residues. The germline gives CDR1 DFQATT, CDR2 SNEGSKA (reference sequence). J was trimmed by 5 bases and V by 3 bases; bases with no gene match: 12. The CDR3, as DNA: TGCAGTGCTAGCTTAGGGACAGGTCGGAACCACGAGCAGTACTTC. Its protein product is CSASLGTGRNHEQYF.

This chain joins TRBV2 and TRBJ2-7; perhaps TRBD1 as D (5 bases). The CDR3 extends over 13 amino acids. The V gene lost 6 bases and the J gene lost 7 bases, with 16 bases spanning the gap. Germline V gene lookup returns CDR1 SNHLY and CDR2 FYNNEI. CDR3 residues: CASRDNLIREQYF. In DNA, the CDR3 is TGTGCCAGCAGGGACAATTTGATACGGGAGCAGTACTTC.